The present T cell receptor (beta chain) was sequenced within a study of control samples from healthy donors and cancer patients. Sequenced by immunoSEQ multiplex PCR; TCRdb stores in-frame clones only, minus some. The table includes more than 65,000 clones, 75% to 90% detected once. V lost 2 bases to trimming and J lost 3 bases, with 11 bases between them. In germline, CDR1 is GTSNPN, CDR2 SVGIG (reference sequence). The CDR3 extends over 14 amino acids. The TCR was taken from a man aged 45-65 years in good health. The chain recombines TRBV30 with TRBJ1-5; D unclear. The sample was blood. Here the CDR3 DNA reads TGTGCCTGGAGTCCCCCCCAGTCCAATCAGCCCCAGCATTTT. Residues: CAWSPPQSNQPQHF.